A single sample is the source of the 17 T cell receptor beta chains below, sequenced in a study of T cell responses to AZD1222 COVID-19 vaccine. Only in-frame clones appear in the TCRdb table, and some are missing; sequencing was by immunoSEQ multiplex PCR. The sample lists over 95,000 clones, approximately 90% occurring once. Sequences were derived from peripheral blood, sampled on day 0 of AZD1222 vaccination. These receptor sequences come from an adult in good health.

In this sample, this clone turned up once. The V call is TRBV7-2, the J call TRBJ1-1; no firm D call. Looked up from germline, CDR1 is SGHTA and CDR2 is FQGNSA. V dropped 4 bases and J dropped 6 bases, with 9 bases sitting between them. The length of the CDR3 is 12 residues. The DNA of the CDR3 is TGTGCCAGCAGCTCGCGGTTCGCTGAAGCTTTCTTT. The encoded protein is CASSSRFAEAFF.

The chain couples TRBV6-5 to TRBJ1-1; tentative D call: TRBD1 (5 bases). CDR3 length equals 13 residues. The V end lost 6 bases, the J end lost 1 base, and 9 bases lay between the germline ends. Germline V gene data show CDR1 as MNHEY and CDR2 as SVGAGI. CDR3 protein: CASSLTGNTEAFF. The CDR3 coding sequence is TGTGCCAGCAGCCTCACAGGGAACACTGAAGCTTTCTTT.

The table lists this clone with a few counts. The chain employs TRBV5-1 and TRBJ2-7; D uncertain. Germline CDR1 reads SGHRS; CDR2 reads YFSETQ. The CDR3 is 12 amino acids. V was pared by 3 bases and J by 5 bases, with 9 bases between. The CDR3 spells CASSSLGNEQYF. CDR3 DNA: TGCGCCAGCAGCTCCCTTGGGAACGAGCAGTACTTC.

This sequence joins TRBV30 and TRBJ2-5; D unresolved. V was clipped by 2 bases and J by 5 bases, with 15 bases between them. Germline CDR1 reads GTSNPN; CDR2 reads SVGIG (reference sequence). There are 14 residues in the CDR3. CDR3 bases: TGTGCCTGGAGTTCACTCGCGGTCAGGGAGACCCAGTACTTC. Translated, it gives CAWSSLAVRETQYF.

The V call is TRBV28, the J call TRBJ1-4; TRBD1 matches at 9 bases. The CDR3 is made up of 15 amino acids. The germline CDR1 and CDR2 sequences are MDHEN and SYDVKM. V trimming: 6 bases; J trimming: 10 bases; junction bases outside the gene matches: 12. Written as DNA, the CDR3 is TGTGCCAGCAGCCTACTACAGGGGGCCTCAGGAAAACTGTTTTTT. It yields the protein CASSLLQGASGKLFF.

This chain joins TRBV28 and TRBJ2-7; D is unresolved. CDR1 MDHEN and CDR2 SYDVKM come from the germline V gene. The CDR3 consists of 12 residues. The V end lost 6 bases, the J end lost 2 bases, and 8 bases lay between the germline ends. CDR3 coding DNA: TGTGCCAGCAGCCAAGGGCCCTACGAGCAGTACTTC. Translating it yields CASSQGPYEQYF.

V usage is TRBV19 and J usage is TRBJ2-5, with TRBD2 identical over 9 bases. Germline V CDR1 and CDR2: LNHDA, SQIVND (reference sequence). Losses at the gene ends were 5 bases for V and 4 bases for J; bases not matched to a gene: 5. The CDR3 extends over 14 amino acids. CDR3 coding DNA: TGTGCCAGTAGTTTAGGACTAGCGACAGAGACCCAGTACTTC. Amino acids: CASSLGLATETQYF.

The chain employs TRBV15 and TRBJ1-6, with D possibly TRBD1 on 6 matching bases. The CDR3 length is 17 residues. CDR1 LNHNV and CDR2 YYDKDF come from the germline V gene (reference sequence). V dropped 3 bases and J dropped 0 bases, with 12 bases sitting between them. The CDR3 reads CATSSGQDSSYNSPLHF. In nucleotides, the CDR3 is TGTGCCACCAGCAGCGGGCAGGACAGCTCCTATAATTCACCCCTCCACTTT.

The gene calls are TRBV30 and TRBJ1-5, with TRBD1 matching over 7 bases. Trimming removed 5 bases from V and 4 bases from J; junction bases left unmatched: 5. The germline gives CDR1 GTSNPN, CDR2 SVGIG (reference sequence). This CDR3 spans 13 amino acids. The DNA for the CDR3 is TGTGCCTGGGCCGGGACAGCGAATCAGCCCCAGCATTTT. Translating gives CAWAGTANQPQHF.

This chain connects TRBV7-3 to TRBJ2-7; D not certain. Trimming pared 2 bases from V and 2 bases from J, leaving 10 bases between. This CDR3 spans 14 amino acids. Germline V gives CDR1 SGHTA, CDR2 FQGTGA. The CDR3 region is CASSLYSKPYEQYF. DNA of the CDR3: TGTGCCAGCAGCTTATACTCGAAACCCTACGAGCAGTACTTC.

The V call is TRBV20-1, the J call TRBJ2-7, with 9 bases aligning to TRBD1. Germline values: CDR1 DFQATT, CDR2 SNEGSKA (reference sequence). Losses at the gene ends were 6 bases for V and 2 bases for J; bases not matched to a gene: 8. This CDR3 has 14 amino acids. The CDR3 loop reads CSASTGGGTYEQYF. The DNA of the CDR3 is TGCAGTGCAAGTACAGGGGGCGGAACCTACGAGCAGTACTTC.

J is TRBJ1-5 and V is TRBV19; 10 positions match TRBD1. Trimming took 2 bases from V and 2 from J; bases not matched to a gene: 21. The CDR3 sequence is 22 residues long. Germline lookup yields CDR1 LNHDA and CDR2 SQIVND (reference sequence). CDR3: CASSIPSAGTGVALRGNQPQHF. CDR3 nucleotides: TGTGCCAGTAGTATACCCAGCGCCGGGACAGGGGTGGCCTTAAGGGGCAATCAGCCCCAGCATTTT.

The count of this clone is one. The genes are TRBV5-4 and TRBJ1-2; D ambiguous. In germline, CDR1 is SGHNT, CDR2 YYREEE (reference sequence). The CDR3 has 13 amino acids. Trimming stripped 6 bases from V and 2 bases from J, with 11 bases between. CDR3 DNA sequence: TGTGCCAGCACCCTTGGCTCAAACTATGGCTACACCTTC. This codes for CASTLGSNYGYTF.

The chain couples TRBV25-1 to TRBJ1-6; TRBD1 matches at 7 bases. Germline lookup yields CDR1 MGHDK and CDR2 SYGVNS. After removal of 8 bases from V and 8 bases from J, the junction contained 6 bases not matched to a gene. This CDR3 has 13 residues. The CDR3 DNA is TGTGCCAGCTCCCTAGGGGGCGATTCACCCCTCCACTTT. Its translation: CASSLGGDSPLHF.

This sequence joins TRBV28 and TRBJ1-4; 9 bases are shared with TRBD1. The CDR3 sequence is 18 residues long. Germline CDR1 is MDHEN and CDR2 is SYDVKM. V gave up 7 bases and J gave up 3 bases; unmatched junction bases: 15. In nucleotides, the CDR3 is TGTGCCAGCACCGAAAGGGCCTACAGGGGGCCGGCTAATGAAAAACTGTTTTTT. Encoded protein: CASTERAYRGPANEKLFF.

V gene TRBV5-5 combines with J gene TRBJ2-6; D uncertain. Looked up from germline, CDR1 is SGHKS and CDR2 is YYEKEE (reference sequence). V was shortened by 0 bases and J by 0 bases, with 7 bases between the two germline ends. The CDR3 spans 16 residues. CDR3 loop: CASSLVMYSGANVLTF. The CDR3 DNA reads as TGTGCCAGCAGCTTGGTGATGTACTCTGGGGCCAACGTCCTGACTTTC.

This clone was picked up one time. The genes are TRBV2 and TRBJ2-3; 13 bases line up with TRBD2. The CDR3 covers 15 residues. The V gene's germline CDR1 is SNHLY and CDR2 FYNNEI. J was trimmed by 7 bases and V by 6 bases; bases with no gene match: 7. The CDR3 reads CASSRGLAGIYTQYF. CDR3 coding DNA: TGTGCCAGCAGCCGGGGACTAGCGGGAATTTATACGCAGTATTTT. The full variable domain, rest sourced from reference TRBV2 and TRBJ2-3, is EPEVTQTPSHQVTQMGQEVILRCVPISNHLYFYWYRQILGQKVEFLVSFYNNEISEKSEIFDDQFSVERPDGSNFTLKIRSTKLEDSAMYFCASSRGLAGIYTQYFGPGTRLTVL.